This T cell receptor (beta chain) is from a study of blood T cell repertoires in COVID-19. For the study at large: T cells, B-cell-depleted T cells, or PBMCs provided the cDNA or gDNA that served as material.

Enrolled through a virtual design, the participants were between 18 and 89 years of age and came from roughly 22 US areas. Clinical history as reported by participants underpinned cohort assignment. In the original workflow: Amplifying reference gene primers gave estimates of nucleated cell counts. The data were produced by immunoSEQ multiplex PCR, yet TCRdb's version contains in-frame clones alone and is incomplete. V and J calls and clone size follow that table, whereas D and trimming were derived from the DNA. The data contain around 300,000 clones, roughly 86% of them singletons. Germline CDR1 reads SGHTA; CDR2 reads FQGNSA. J gave up 8 bases and V 2 bases, and 12 bases lay outside the gene matches. The CDR3 runs 17 residues.

The sample comprised PBMCs or T cells enriched from blood (not recorded which). The TCR was taken from an older woman who had recovered from COVID-19. The rearrangement links TRBV7-2 to TRBJ2-1, with TRBD2 matching over 10 bases. CDR3 sequence: CASSLSERVAGGDEQFF. The CDR3, as DNA: TGTGCCAGCAGCTTATCGGAGAGGGTAGCGGGGGGTGATGAGCAGTTCTTC.